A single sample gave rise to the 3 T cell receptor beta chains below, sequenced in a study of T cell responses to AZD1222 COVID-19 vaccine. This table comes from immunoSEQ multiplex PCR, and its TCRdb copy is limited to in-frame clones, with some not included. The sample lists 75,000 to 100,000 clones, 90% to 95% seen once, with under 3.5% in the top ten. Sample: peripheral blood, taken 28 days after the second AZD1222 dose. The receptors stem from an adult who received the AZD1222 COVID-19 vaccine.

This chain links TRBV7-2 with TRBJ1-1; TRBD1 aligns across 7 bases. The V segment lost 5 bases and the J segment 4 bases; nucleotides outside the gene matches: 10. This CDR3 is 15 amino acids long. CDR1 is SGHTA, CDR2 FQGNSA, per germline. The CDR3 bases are TGTGCCAGCAGCATTGGCAGGGGGGAGGGCACTGAAGCTTTCTTT. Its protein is CASSIGRGEGTEAFF. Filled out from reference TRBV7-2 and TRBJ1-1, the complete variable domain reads GAGVSQSPSNKVTEKGKDVELRCDPISGHTALYWYRQSLGQGLEFLIYFQGNSAPDKSGLPSDRFSAERTGGSVSTLTIQRTQQEDSAVYLCASSIGRGEGTEAFFGQGTRLTVV.

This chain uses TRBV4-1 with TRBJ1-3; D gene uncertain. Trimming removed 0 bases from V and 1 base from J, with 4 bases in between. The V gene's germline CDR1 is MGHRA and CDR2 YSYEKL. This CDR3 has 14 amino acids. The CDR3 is CASSQEPSGNTIYF. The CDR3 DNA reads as TGCGCCAGCAGCCAAGAGCCATCTGGAAACACCATATATTTT.

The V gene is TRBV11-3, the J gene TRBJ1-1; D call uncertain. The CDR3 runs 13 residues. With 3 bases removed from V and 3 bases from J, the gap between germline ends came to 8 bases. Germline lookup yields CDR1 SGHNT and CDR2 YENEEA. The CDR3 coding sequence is TGTGCCAGCAGCTTCCAGGAGGACACTGAAGCTTTCTTT. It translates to CASSFQEDTEAFF.